In its sample, the clone carrying this T cell receptor (beta chain) was seen a few times. The antigen remains unidentified. TCR beta CDR3 region amplification was performed from RNA transcripts. RT-PCR in the first round (using the HTBI primer set) targeted the TCR CDR3. Each CDR3 protein gets one entry after TCRdb re-called the multiplex PCR reads with MiXCR. The data hold roughly 530,000 distinct CDR3 sequences, with about a sixth observed a single time. This sample is part of a study of T cells in Graves' hyperthyroidism and ophthalmopathy. Broader study findings: Classification by a 13 V-J model distinguished ophthalmopathy from stable hyperthyroidism.

Lactation, pregnancy, other autoimmune disease or uncontrolled infection led to exclusion of patients. Diagnostic decisions used clinical symptoms, serum thyroxine and TRAb, thyroid ultrasound and orbital computed tomography. The V segment lost 1 base and the J segment 2 bases; nucleotides outside the gene matches: 9. The germline V gene encodes CDR1 SGHDN and CDR2 FVKESK. The length of the CDR3 is 18 residues. The chain combines TRBV14 with TRBJ2-1; 9 nucleotides match TRBD2. Sequencing was carried out using blood. The TCR comes from a woman aged 18 to 35 with Graves' ophthalmopathy. CDR3 nucleotide sequence: TGTGCCAGCAGCCAAGGGGACTTAGCGGGAGTTACCTACAATGAGCAGTTCTTC. Its translation: CASSQGDLAGVTYNEQFF.